A single T cell receptor (beta chain) is shown here with its context. What it recognizes is unknown. The study pooled second doses at about 4 or about 12 weeks. This table comes from immunoSEQ multiplex PCR, and its TCRdb copy is limited to in-frame clones, with some not included. This table holds 150,000 to 200,000 clones, just over 90% found once. This entry is derived from a study of T cell responses to AZD1222 COVID-19 vaccine. The study, taken as a whole, reports: The donors showed a predominance of white British ancestry and of females, with possible underestimation of clonal diversity. Spike-specific TCR depth and breadth grew after two AZD1222 doses. Sampling that yielded the repertoires occurred only after the peak T cell response.

The CDR3 runs to 16 residues. With 5 bases removed from V and 1 base from J, the gap between germline ends came to 17 bases. The V gene's germline CDR1 is PRHDT and CDR2 FYEKMQ (reference sequence). The starting material was peripheral blood, obtained 28 days after the second AZD1222 dose. This chain connects TRBV13 to TRBJ1-1; weak D call: TRBD1 (5 bases). This sequence originates from an adult who received the AZD1222 COVID-19 vaccine. CDR3 region: CASSNHPGQGNTEAFF. Here the CDR3 DNA reads TGTGCCAGCAGCAACCACCCGGGGCAGGGGAACACTGAAGCTTTCTTT.